This T cell receptor beta chain was retrieved from a study of cytotoxic CD8 clonotypes in ibrutinib-treated CLL (dated by TCRdb to the early 2020s). Regarding the complete study: The cohort included roughly 15 treatment-naive and around 10 relapsed/refractory patients; around 18 were IGHV unmutated. Cryopreserved peripheral blood mononuclear cells were collected at three points: before therapy, at response, and at either sustained remission or disease progression. Every remission and progressive disease sample was obtained while ibrutinib was still being received by the patients. An average of 255,043 productive templates and some 99,000 productive rearrangements was obtained per sample. Partial responses were observed in about 25 patients and complete responses in 2; after a median follow-up of 68 months, remission was maintained in approximately 14 patients and progression was observed in roughly twelve. The response samples were drawn at a median of approximately 12 months into treatment, with a range of roughly 6 to 40 months. Of the roughly 86 people in the trial, approximately 24 had longitudinal samples available. Beyond this particular receptor, the publication reports: Public clonotypes were rare and either shrank or stayed stable during treatment, and the rise in clonality at ibrutinib response reflected expansion of private clonotypes. At baseline, clonality was higher than in age-matched healthy donors and showed a strong correlation with circulating CD8+ T-cell counts. Sustained-remission and progressing patients did not have matched sampling times, and lymph node repertoires were not examined. An increase in clonality was observed at ibrutinib response, with clonality remaining stable during sustained remission and falling back toward baseline at progression.

The label giving this sample's time point can be read as: about twelve months on ibrutinib. For TCR beta library preparation, roughly 2.1 micrograms of genomic DNA were isolated from cryopreserved PBMCs. High-throughput TCR beta sequencing was performed on longitudinal blood samples from CLL patients receiving ibrutinib monotherapy. The patients were enrolled in a single-center, open-label phase 2 trial of ibrutinib monotherapy. The sample holds a few counts of this clone. The antigen it recognizes is unknown. No per-base quality is available; no much larger clone lies one base away. Each clonotype received, on average, approximately 9.9x coverage in deep resolution sequencing performed on a MiSeq, where the target depth lay between 1 in 1 million and 1 in 200,000 T cells. The immunoSEQ hsTCRB Kit was used to generate the TCR beta libraries. On the authors' methods: ImmunoSEQ Data Assistant and ImmunoSEQ Analyzer were used for data analysis, and V, D and J genes were assigned according to IMGT definitions. Clonality, which ranges from 0 to 1, was calculated as one minus the normalized Shannon entropy of productive rearrangement frequencies. Only overrepresented clonotypes making up at least 0.05% of the repertoire of each patient were included in the public clonotype analysis. Some 13 age-matched healthy donor repertoires from immuneACCESS served as clonality controls. TCRdb retrieved this table from immuneACCESS and kept in-frame rearrangements only. Not all clones are present; in checked studies, unresolved V genes account for under half, and no reason is known for the remainder. V, J and clone size derive from that table, while D and trimming were established from the DNA sequence. Across this sample there are some 81,000 clones, with roughly three quarters seen only once. The ten largest clones add up to more than 4.5% of the sample.

The CDR3 numbers 14 residues from cysteine through phenylalanine. The only DNA kept is the CDR3, 42 bases in frame from the first base. From the germline V gene, CDR1 is SGHVS and CDR2 is FQNEAQ. A distance of 11 bases separates the germline ends of V and J, which lose 4 bases and 7 bases respectively. The sequenced sample was PBMCs, obtained after 12 months of ibrutinib treatment. Recombination connected TRBV7-8 to TRBJ1-6, with the identity of the D gene unclear. The sequence was collected from a human donor with chronic lymphocytic leukemia. The bases read TGTGCCAGCAGCTCCCGACGGAGAAATTCACCCCTCCACTTT. Translated, it reads CASSSRRRNSPLHF.